This entry describes one T cell receptor beta chain. This sample is part of a study of CD8 T cells in Susac syndrome. The V gene's germline CDR1 is SGHTA and CDR2 FQGTGA. Trimming removed 2 bases from V and 2 bases from J, with 10 bases in between. The CDR3 runs 14 residues. Reverse transcription of roughly 0.5 to 1 ug RNA used random hexamers. Amplification of TCR beta CDR3 used immunoSEQ multiplex PCR across 54 Vbeta and 13 Jbeta. TCRdb reanalysed the immunoSEQ multiplex PCR reads using MiXCR and keeps one entry per CDR3 protein. Of some 300,000 distinct CDR3 sequences detected, about 89% appear once; the ten largest clones hold approximately 0.18%. The multiple sclerosis control cohort comprised treatment-naive individuals presenting with stable or active relapsing-remitting disease. Negative isolation was applied to CD8+ and CD4+ T cells, and FACS enrichment was applied to TEMRA cells.

The material sequenced was CD8+ T cells from PBMCs. The TCR was taken from a human donor with multiple sclerosis. The V call is TRBV7-3, the J call TRBJ2-7; D uncertain. CDR3 in amino acids: CASSLWYGPYEQYF. In DNA, the CDR3 is TGTGCCAGCAGCTTATGGTACGGACCCTACGAGCAGTACTTC.